This T cell receptor beta chain is from a study of blood T cell repertoires in COVID-19. Libraries were prepared by immunoSEQ multiplex PCR; TCRdb keeps only in-frame clonotypes and omits some of them. The table has 350,000 to 400,000 clones, roughly 90% seen once; the top ten hold under 8.5%. CDR3 length: 14 residues. CDR1 is MNHEY and CDR2 is SVGAGI in the germline V gene. V gave up 4 bases and J gave up 5 bases, with 14 bases separating them. This rearrangement joins TRBV6-5 to TRBJ1-1; possibly TRBD1 for D (5 bases). This clonotype was sampled from a woman aged 60-75 years with COVID-19, enrolled during active disease. Sequencing input: peripheral blood. The CDR3: CASSSDLGGTEAFF. CDR3 nucleotide sequence: TGTGCCAGCAGTTCCGACCTGGGGGGGACTGAAGCTTTCTTT.